This T cell receptor (beta chain) was captured by sequencing in a study of cytomegalovirus exposure and HLA in healthy donors. Study summary: From HLA-typed donors, an early data release held about 85 million unique TCRs.

Study observations and caveats: Reportedly, fewer N-insertions than the approximately 600-donor mean appeared in an Asian-associated ancestry cluster in a later analysis. Most subjects' HLA-A and HLA-B alleles were reportedly predicted from TCR beta sequences.

The primer mix had 60 Vbeta and 13 Jbeta primers. TCRdb's copy holds only in-frame clones and misses some; the assay was immunoSEQ multiplex PCR. The repertoire holds some 160,000 clones, with approximately 80% as singletons. Comments on this clone: Its antigen is as yet unknown.

This CDR3 comprises 16 residues. Germline V gene data show CDR1 as SGDLS and CDR2 as YYNGEE. With 0 bases clipped from V and 4 bases from J, the junction kept 5 bases outside the gene matches. The sequence was collected from a woman younger than 45 in good health and CMV-seronegative. Sequencing was carried out using PBMCs. The chain combines TRBV9 with TRBJ2-1, with TRBD2 matching 9 bases. The chain's CDR3 is CASSVVASGVYNEQFF. In nucleotides, the CDR3 is TGTGCCAGCAGCGTAGTCGCTAGCGGGGTTTACAATGAGCAGTTCTTC.